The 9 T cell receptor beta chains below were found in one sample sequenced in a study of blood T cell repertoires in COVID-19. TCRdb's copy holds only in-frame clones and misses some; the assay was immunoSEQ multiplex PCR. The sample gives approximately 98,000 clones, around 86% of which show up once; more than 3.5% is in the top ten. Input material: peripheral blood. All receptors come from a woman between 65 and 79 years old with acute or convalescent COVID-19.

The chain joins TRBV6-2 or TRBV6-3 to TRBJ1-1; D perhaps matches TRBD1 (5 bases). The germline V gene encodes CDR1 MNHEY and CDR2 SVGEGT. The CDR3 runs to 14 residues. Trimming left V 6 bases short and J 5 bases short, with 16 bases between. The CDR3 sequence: CASSVQVGGTEAFF. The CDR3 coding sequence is TGTGCCAGCAGCGTACAGGTTGGGGGGACTGAAGCTTTCTTT.

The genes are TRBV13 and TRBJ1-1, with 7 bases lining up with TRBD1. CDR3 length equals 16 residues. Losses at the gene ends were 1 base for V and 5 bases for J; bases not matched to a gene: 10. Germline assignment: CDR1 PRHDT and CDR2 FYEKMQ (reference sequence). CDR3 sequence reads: CASSLVGRGEETEAFF. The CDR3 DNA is TGTGCCAGCAGCTTAGTGGGCAGGGGGGAGGAGACTGAAGCTTTCTTT.

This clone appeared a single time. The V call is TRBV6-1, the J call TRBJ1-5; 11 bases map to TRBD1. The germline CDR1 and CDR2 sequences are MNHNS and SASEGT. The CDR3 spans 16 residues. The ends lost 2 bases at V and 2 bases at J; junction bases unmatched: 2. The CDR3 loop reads CASSEWTGGGNQPQHF. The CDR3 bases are TGTGCCAGCAGTGAATGGACAGGGGGCGGCAATCAGCCCCAGCATTTT.

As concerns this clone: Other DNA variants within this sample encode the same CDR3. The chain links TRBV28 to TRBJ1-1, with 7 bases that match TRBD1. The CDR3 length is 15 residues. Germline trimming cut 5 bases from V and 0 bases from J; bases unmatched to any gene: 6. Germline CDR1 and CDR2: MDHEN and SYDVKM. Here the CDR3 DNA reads TGTGCCAGCAGTCCCTCCAGGGGGTTGAACACTGAAGCTTTCTTT. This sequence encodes CASSPSRGLNTEAFF.

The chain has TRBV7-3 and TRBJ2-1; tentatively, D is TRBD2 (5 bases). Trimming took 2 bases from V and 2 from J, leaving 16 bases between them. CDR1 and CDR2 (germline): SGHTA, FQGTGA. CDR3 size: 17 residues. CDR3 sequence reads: CASSLYGERLPYNEQFF. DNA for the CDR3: TGTGCCAGCAGCTTATATGGGGAGCGGTTACCCTACAATGAGCAGTTCTTC.

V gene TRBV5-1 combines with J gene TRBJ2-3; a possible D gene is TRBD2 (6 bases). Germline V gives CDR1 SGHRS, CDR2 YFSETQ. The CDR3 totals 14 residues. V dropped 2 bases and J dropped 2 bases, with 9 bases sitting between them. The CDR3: CASSLGGITDTQYF. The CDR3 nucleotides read TGCGCCAGCAGCTTAGGAGGGATCACAGATACGCAGTATTTT.

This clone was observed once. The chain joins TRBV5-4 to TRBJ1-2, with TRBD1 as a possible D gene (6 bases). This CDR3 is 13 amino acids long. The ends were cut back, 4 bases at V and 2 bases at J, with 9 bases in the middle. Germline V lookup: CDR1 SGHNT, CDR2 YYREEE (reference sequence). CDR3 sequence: CASSADRNYGYTF. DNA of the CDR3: TGTGCCAGCAGCGCGGACAGAAACTATGGCTACACCTTC.

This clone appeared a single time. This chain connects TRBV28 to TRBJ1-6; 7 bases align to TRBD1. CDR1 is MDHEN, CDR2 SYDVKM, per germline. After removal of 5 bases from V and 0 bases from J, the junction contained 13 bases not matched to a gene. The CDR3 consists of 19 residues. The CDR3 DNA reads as TGTGCCAGCAGTACCCCCCCGTTGACAGGGAGCTCCTATAATTCACCCCTCCACTTT. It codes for CASSTPPLTGSSYNSPLHF. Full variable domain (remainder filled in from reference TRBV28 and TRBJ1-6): DVKVTQSSRYLVKRTGEKVFLECVQDMDHENMFWYRQDPGLGLRLIYFSYDVKMKEKGDIPEGYSVSREKKERFSLILESASTNQTSMYLCASSTPPLTGSSYNSPLHFGNGTRLTVT.

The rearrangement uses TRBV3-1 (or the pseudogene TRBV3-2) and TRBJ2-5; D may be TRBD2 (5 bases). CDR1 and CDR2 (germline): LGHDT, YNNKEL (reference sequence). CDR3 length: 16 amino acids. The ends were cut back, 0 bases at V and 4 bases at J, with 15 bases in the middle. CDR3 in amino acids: CASSQEYYGERETQYF. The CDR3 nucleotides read TGTGCCAGCAGCCAAGAATACTACGGGGAGCGAGAGACCCAGTACTTC.